The entry that follows covers one T cell receptor (beta chain) sequence. Its target is not known. Trimming removed 1 base from V and 5 bases from J; junction bases left unmatched: 5. This CDR3 has 15 amino acids. CDR1 is SGDLS, CDR2 YYNGEE, per germline. The sample belongs to a study of Ad26.COV2.S vaccination and SARS-CoV-2 variants. Treatment noted: 19 received Ad26.COV2.S at low or high dose, single or two shots; 5 received placebo; per-sample allocation not given. Day 63 after the first injection of vaccine or placebo was the sampling time. It was Wuhan-strain SARS-CoV-2 spike that the Ad26 vaccine vector expressed. Overall study results and limits: Spike-specific CD8+ and CD4+ T cell responses reportedly showed substantial breadth after vaccination.

Repertoires were generated with immunoSEQ multiplex PCR, while TCRdb's copy carries only in-frame clones and drops some. Found here are about 420,000 clones, roughly 90% of them singletons; the top ten hold about 3.6%. The sample in question was peripheral blood, obtained in a trial of Ad26.COV2.S vaccine versus placebo. The genes are TRBV9 and TRBJ2-5; 10 positions agree with TRBD2. The sequence was obtained from a person aged 18-65 years who received the Ad26.COV2.S COVID-19 vaccine or a placebo. The CDR3 sequence: CASSVRAGGLETQYF. Here the CDR3 DNA reads TGTGCCAGCAGCGTACGAGCGGGGGGGTTGGAGACCCAGTACTTC.